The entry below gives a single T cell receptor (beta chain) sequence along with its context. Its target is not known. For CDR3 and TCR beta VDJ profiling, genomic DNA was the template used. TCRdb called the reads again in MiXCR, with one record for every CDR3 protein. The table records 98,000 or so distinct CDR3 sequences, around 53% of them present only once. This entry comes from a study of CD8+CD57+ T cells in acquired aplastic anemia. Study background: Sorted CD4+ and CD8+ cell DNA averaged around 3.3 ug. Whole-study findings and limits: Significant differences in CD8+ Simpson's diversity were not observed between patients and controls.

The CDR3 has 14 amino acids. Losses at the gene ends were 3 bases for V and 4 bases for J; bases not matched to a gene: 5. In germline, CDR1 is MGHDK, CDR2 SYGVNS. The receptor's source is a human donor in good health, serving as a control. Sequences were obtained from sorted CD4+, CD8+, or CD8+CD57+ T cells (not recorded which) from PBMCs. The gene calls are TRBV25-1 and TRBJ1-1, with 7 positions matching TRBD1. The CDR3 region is CASSETGRFTEAFF. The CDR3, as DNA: TGTGCCAGCAGTGAGACAGGGAGGTTCACTGAAGCTTTCTTT.